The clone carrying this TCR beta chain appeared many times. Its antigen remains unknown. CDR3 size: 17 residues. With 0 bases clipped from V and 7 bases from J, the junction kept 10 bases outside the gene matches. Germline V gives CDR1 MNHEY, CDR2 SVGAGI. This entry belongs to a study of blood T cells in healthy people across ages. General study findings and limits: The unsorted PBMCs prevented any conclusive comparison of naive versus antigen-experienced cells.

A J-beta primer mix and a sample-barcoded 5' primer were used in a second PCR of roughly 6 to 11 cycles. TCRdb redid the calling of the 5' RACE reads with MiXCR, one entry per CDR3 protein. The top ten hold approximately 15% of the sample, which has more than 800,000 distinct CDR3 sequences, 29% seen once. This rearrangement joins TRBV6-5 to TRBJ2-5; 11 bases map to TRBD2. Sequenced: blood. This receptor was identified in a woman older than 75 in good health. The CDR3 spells CASSYSSSSGGPGTQYF. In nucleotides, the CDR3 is TGTGCCAGCAGTTACTCGTCGTCTAGCGGGGGGCCCGGGACCCAGTACTTC.